Below, one TCR beta chain is given with its context. This sample stems from a study of blood T cells in healthy people across ages. Germline V lookup: CDR1 SQVTM, CDR2 ANQGSEA. Trimming cost V 7 bases and J 2 bases, with 19 bases left between them. This CDR3 comprises 15 residues. A second PCR, run for about 6 to 11 cycles, used a sample-barcoded 5' primer plus a J-beta primer mix. TCRdb itself ran the 5' RACE reads through MiXCR, one entry per CDR3 protein. The sample records approximately 800,000 distinct CDR3 sequences, roughly three fifths being singletons. The clonotype was recovered from a man aged 35 to 55 in good health. The chain is built from TRBV29-1 and TRBJ2-3, with D possibly TRBD2 on 6 matching bases. The specimen sequenced was blood. The CDR3 bases are TGCAGCGCTGGGGCCGGGACTCTCCCCACAGATACGCAGTATTTT. As protein: CSAGAGTLPTDTQYF.